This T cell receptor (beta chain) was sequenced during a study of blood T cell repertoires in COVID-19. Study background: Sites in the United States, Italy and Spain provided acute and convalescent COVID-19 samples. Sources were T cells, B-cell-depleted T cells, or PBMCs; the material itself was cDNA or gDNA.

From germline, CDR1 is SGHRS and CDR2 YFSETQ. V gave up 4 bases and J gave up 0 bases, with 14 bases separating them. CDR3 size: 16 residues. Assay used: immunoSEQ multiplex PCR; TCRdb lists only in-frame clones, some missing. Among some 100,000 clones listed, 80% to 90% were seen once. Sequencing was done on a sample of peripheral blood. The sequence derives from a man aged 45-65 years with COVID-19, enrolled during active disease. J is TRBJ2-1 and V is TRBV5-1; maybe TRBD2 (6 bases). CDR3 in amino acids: CASSPLWGDSYNEQFF. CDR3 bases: TGCGCCAGCAGCCCCTTATGGGGGGACTCCTACAATGAGCAGTTCTTC.